The clone carrying this TCR beta chain is termed medium-sized. Its specificity is unknown. These data are taken from a study of circulating CD8 cells and anti-PD-1 response in melanoma. Study-wide background: Every 2 weeks, patients got 3 mg/kg nivolumab intravenously. Responders had complete or partial responses; non-responders had stable or progressive disease.

The germline CDR1 and CDR2 sequences are MDHEN and SYDVKM. Trimming cost V 1 base and J 5 bases; bases outside gene matches: 7. The CDR3 contains 15 residues. From live CD3+CD8+TCRalphabeta+ cells, four PD-1 and/or TIGIT subsets were sorted. Overall study results and limits: Peptide assays on expanded sorted subsets replaced tumor-based reactivity testing. TIGIT repertoires were least diverse, DNEG repertoires most diverse.

The QIAseq Immune Repertoire TCR panel built the libraries from roughly 15 ng of total RNA. TCRdb used MiXCR to reprocess the reads, holding one entry per CDR3 protein. The data show approximately 470 distinct CDR3 sequences, with 8.5% to 10% seen just once and about 40% held by the top ten. The sample consisted of CD8+ T cells from PBMCs, taken at baseline or after one month of anti-PD-1 therapy (not recorded which). The V and J genes are TRBV28 and TRBJ1-2, with 7 bases fitting TRBD1. The sequence came from a human donor with melanoma. CDR3 amino acids: CASSLFSGGWYGYTF. The CDR3, as DNA: TGTGCCAGCAGTTTATTCTCAGGGGGATGGTATGGCTACACCTTC.